A single sample is the source of the 9 T cell receptor beta chains below, sequenced in a study of T cell changes during pregnancy in multiple sclerosis. Profiled with immunoSEQ multiplex PCR; TCRdb holds only in-frame clones, not every one. Altogether fewer than 70,000 clones are present, approximately 91% being singletons, with the ten largest covering 1.4%. Sequenced here: peripheral blood, sampled in the third trimester of pregnancy. These TCRs come from a female donor with multiple sclerosis, enrolled in a pregnancy study.

The genes are TRBV11-1 and TRBJ1-1; tentatively, D is TRBD1 (5 bases). The V end was cut by 2 bases, the J end by 4 bases, with 11 bases between. Germline-derived CDR1 and CDR2 are SGHAT and FQDESV (reference sequence). CDR3 size: 14 residues. This chain's CDR3 is CASSLPGFGTEAFF. For the CDR3, the DNA is TGTGCCAGCAGCTTACCAGGGTTCGGCACTGAAGCTTTCTTT. The entire variable domain, with the rest obtained from reference TRBV11-1 and TRBJ1-1, is as follows: EAEVAQSPRYKITEKSQAVAFWCDPISGHATLYWYRQILGQGPELLVQFQDESVVDDSQLPKDRFSAERLKGVDSTLKIQPAELGDSAMYLCASSLPGFGTEAFFGQGTRLTVV.

The V call is TRBV6-1, the J call TRBJ2-1; possibly TRBD1 for D (5 bases). The CDR3 contains 12 residues. Germline CDR1 and CDR2: MNHNS and SASEGT. The V gene lost 2 bases and the J gene lost 15 bases, with 14 bases spanning the gap. For the CDR3, the DNA is TGTGCCAGCAGTGAAATTGGGGCGTTAAGGTTCTTC. This translates into CASSEIGALRFF.

V and J are TRBV9 and TRBJ2-2; 7 nucleotides line up with TRBD1. V lost 0 bases and J lost 0; bases outside the gene matches: 11. Per the germline V gene, CDR1 is SGDLS and CDR2 is YYNGEE. This CDR3 contains 19 residues. CDR3 residues: CASSVEPRGQKANTGELFF. In nucleotides, the CDR3 is TGTGCCAGCAGCGTAGAGCCTAGGGGGCAGAAAGCGAACACCGGGGAGCTGTTTTTT.

The chain couples TRBV5-1 to TRBJ2-1, with a tentative D call TRBD1 (6 bases). V was shortened by 0 bases and J by 4 bases, with 8 bases between the two germline ends. The CDR3 is made up of 14 amino acids. Germline V lookup: CDR1 SGHRS, CDR2 YFSETQ. In nucleotides, the CDR3 is TGCGCCAGCAGCTTGGACAGGGAGTACAATGAGCAGTTCTTC. As protein: CASSLDREYNEQFF.

J is TRBJ2-2 and V is TRBV18; 9 bases fit TRBD1. Germline values: CDR1 KGHSH, CDR2 LQKENI. V dropped 5 bases and J dropped 1; count of bases not matched to a gene: 5. The CDR3 is made up of 16 amino acids. CDR3: CASSSMTGGNTGELFF. DNA of the CDR3: TGTGCCAGCTCATCGATGACAGGGGGGAACACCGGGGAGCTGTTTTTT.

The V and J genes are TRBV10-3 and TRBJ1-6, with D unresolved. V was cut by 1 base and J by 4 bases, with 8 bases left in between. Germline V CDR1 and CDR2: ENHRY, SYGVKD. This CDR3 spans 15 amino acids. Here the CDR3 reads CAISEFQAYNSPLHF. In nucleotides, the CDR3 is TGTGCCATCAGTGAGTTCCAGGCTTATAATTCACCCCTCCACTTT.

The CDR3 is CASSLTGDGTDTQYF. CDR3 sequence (DNA): TGTGCCAGCAGCCTTACAGGGGATGGCACAGATACGCAGTATTTT. This chain uses TRBV5-4 with TRBJ2-3; 7 bases match TRBD1. The CDR3 consists of 15 residues. Trimming at V came to 4 bases and at J to 1 base, leaving 6 bases not matched to a gene. Per the germline V gene, CDR1 is SGHNT and CDR2 is YYREEE (reference sequence).

The CDR3 region is CASSDGGEQYF. The CDR3 DNA reads TGTGCCAGCAGTGACGGGGGGGAGCAGTACTTC. V gene TRBV2 combines with J gene TRBJ2-7, with 7 bases lining up with TRBD2. The CDR3 consists of 11 residues. Germline CDR1 and CDR2: SNHLY and FYNNEI. The V gene end was trimmed by 3 bases and the J gene end by 7 bases; junction bases not matched to a gene: 0.

V is TRBV9 and J is TRBJ2-3; 9 bases are a match to TRBD2. V trimming: 0 bases; J trimming: 6 bases; junction bases outside the gene matches: 5. Germline CDR1 reads SGDLS; CDR2 reads YYNGEE. CDR3 length: 15 residues. DNA of the CDR3: TGTGCCAGCAGCGTAGTAGGCGGGGGGGCGGATACGCAGTATTTT. Residues: CASSVVGGGADTQYF.